This T cell receptor (beta chain) stems from a study of T cell responses to AZD1222 COVID-19 vaccine (dated by TCRdb to the early 2020s). Broadly, across the study: AZD1222 recipients given second doses at about 4 weeks or at about 12 weeks were pooled, since spike-specific TCR depth and breadth were not found to differ between the two schedules. TCR sequencing was performed for roughly 250 trial participants, of whom around 200 were given two doses of AZD1222 and some 26 were given two doses of MenACWY control vaccine. Trial participants were enrolled into age subgroups of 18-55, 56-69 and 70-plus years, which contained about 150, 27 and 61 TCR-sequenced participants, respectively. The full study reports these points: Most participants were white British and females outnumbered males, and the authors suggested that clonal diversity may have been underestimated. Reportedly, close to half of the unique spike-specific TCRs recognized epitopes lying outside the regions that are mutated in the B.1.351 and B.1.1.7 variants. After two AZD1222 doses, spike-specific TCR breadth and depth were significantly higher than at day 0 and than in MenACWY recipients. Vaccine-associated CD4 TCRs spanned the whole spike protein, with dominant responses in regions 160-218 and 743-854. Because no day 14 peak-response samples were available, repertoires were characterized only after the peak T cell response. The 56-69-year group was small, and its depth increase did not reach significance, likely because of low power. Conclusions about previously exposed vaccinees were limited because only six or seven AZD1222 recipients were SARS-CoV-2 seropositive at baseline.

Regarding this clone: Which antigen it targets is not known. One base away there is no much larger clone; base qualities are not given.

The CDR3 regions of human TCRbeta chains were analyzed by immunosequencing. As for how the authors treated the data: Repertoire TCRs were matched against a reference library of SARS-CoV-2-specific TCRs generated with the MIRA antigen-specificity platform. Breadth meant the fraction of unique TCRs that were SARS-CoV-2-associated, whereas depth meant the fraction of total T cells that were SARS-CoV-2-associated. Using the MIRA data, every spike-specific TCR was mapped to the spike region that the TCR reacted to and assigned to either a CD4 or a CD8 class. Log10-transformed breadth and depth values were compared by one-way ANOVA with Sidak's multiple comparisons tests. Imported from immuneACCESS, the table was reduced by TCRdb to in-frame sequences with V and J called. These copies leave out some clones; in studies compared against another copy, an unresolved V gene accounts for under half, and the cause of the remainder is not known. V, J and clone size were drawn from that table, and D and trimming were deduced from the DNA. This sample has 160,000 or so clones in its table, and about 88% of those were observed once. The ten largest clones capture around 5.5% of the sample.

The CDR3 measures 14 amino acids from cysteine to phenylalanine. Of all the DNA, just the CDR3 is kept, 42 bases in frame from base 1. CDR1 and CDR2 are read off the germline V gene as SGHTA and FQGTGA. Relative to germline, V is 4 bases shorter and J is 1 base shorter, with 8 bases between their ends. The sample's time point label, in plain terms: baseline before first vaccination. The vaccinee samples were drawn from two UK trials, COV001 and COV002, one of which was a single-blind randomized controlled phase 2/3 trial testing AZD1222 (ChAdOx1 nCoV-19) in healthy adults. Trial participant PBMC samples were collected at day 0 and day 28 after the second dose for TCRbeta chain sequencing.

This TCR came from an adult in good health. The input for sequencing was peripheral blood, taken on day 0 of AZD1222 vaccination. The chain uses TRBV7-3 and TRBJ2-1; the D gene lacks a confident call. The bases are TGTGCCAGCAGCTCGGACCCTTCCTACAATGAGCAGTTCTTC. This sequence encodes CASSSDPSYNEQFF.